The 24 T cell receptor beta chains in this list originate from one sample, sequenced in a study of blood T cell repertoires in COVID-19. Data came from immunoSEQ multiplex PCR; TCRdb stores just in-frame clones and leaves some out. The sample has tens of thousands of clones, roughly 80% seen once. The sequenced sample consisted of PBMCs or T cells enriched from blood (not recorded which). These receptors originate from a woman between 45 and 60 years old with acute COVID-19.

This chain connects TRBV28 to TRBJ1-3; TRBD1 matches 8 bases. Trimming cost V 7 bases and J 4 bases; bases outside gene matches: 9. The CDR3 loop spans 15 amino acids. The V gene's germline CDR1 is MDHEN and CDR2 SYDVKM. Here the CDR3 reads CASTLDRVVGNTIYF. The CDR3 DNA reads TGTGCCAGCACCCTGGACAGGGTCGTAGGAAACACCATATATTTT.

The rearrangement joins TRBV9 to TRBJ1-2; TRBD1 matches 7 bases. Germline trimming cut 1 base from V and 8 bases from J; bases unmatched to any gene: 5. The CDR3 length is 13 residues. Germline V gene lookup returns CDR1 SGDLS and CDR2 YYNGEE. This chain's CDR3 is CASSVNTGEGYTF. DNA for the CDR3: TGTGCCAGCAGCGTAAATACAGGGGAAGGCTACACCTTC.

The chain carries TRBV12-3 or TRBV12-4 and TRBJ2-7; TRBD1 aligns across 7 bases. The CDR3 sequence is 12 residues long. CDR3 amino acids: CVPTGVWYEQYF. The CDR3 DNA is TGTGTCCCCACAGGGGTGTGGTACGAGCAGTACTTC.

V and J are TRBV9 and TRBJ1-1; 8 nucleotides line up with TRBD1. CDR1 SGDLS and CDR2 YYNGEE come from the germline V gene. CDR3 size: 16 residues. Losses at the gene ends were 1 base for V and 4 bases for J; bases not matched to a gene: 9. The CDR3 sequence is CASSVLGQGSATEAFF. The CDR3, as DNA: TGTGCCAGCAGCGTACTCGGACAGGGATCGGCCACTGAAGCTTTCTTT.

The rearrangement joins TRBV27 to TRBJ2-7; D call uncertain. With 1 base removed from V and 0 bases from J, the gap between germline ends came to 7 bases. This CDR3 has 14 amino acids. Germline lookup yields CDR1 MNHEY and CDR2 SMNVEV (reference sequence). The CDR3 DNA sequence: TGTGCCAGCAGTTTATATGGCAACTCCTACGAGCAGTACTTC. Its translation is CASSLYGNSYEQYF.

The chain has TRBV12-5 and TRBJ2-7; D possibly corresponds to TRBD2 (6 bases). V gave up 1 base and J gave up 4 bases, with 11 bases separating them. This CDR3 region has 14 residues. From germline, CDR1 is LGHNT and CDR2 FRNRAP. The CDR3 DNA sequence: TGTGCTAGTGGTTTGGGGCGGGAAAGATACGAGCAGTACTTC. The encoded protein is CASGLGRERYEQYF.

CDR3 nucleotide sequence: TGTGCCAGCAGTTACTCTACTTGGGGGCCGGGGAATGAGCAGTTCTTC. Amino acid sequence: CASSYSTWGPGNEQFF. The chain joins TRBV6-6 to TRBJ2-1, with a possible D match to TRBD1 (6 bases). The V end was cut by 0 bases, the J end by 7 bases, with 16 bases between. CDR3 length: 16 amino acids. CDR1 and CDR2 from the germline V gene are MNHNY and SVGAGI (reference sequence).

The gene calls are TRBV6-1 and TRBJ1-1; unclear D gene. The CDR3 length is 14 residues. The germline V and J ends were trimmed by 1 base and 5 bases, with 11 bases remaining between them. Germline V gene lookup returns CDR1 MNHNS and CDR2 SASEGT. CDR3 bases: TGTGCCAGCAGTGAAGTAGGTGGGAGAACTGAAGCTTTCTTT. Translated: CASSEVGGRTEAFF.

The chain uses TRBV6-4 and TRBJ1-5; TRBD1 agrees at 9 bases. J lost 9 bases, V lost 5 bases, and 11 bases had no gene match. The germline V gene has CDR1 MRHNA and CDR2 SNTAGT. The CDR3 has 15 amino acids. The CDR3, as DNA: TGTGCCAGCAGTAGGGTAACAGGGGGCCCGGGGCCCCAGCATTTT. Protein product: CASSRVTGGPGPQHF.

The table lists this clone with a count of one. The V call is TRBV30, the J call TRBJ2-5, with 10 bases lining up with TRBD1. V dropped 3 bases and J dropped 5; count of bases not matched to a gene: 9. The CDR3 totals 15 residues. Germline V lookup: CDR1 GTSNPN, CDR2 SVGIG (reference sequence). The CDR3 DNA follows: TGTGCCTGGAGGGGACAGGGGTTCGGCCAGGAGACCCAGTACTTC. Protein sequence: CAWRGQGFGQETQYF.

V and J are TRBV11-2 and TRBJ2-1, with TRBD1 matching 7 bases. Trimming took 5 bases from V and 8 from J; bases not matched to a gene: 18. The CDR3 has 17 amino acids. Germline values: CDR1 SGHAT, CDR2 FQNNGV. The CDR3 loop reads CASSQDSQGKGIDEQFF. The CDR3 region has the DNA TGTGCCAGCAGCCAAGATTCACAGGGGAAGGGGATAGATGAGCAGTTCTTC.

The chain is built from TRBV5-1 and TRBJ1-1; D not certain. The CDR3 length is 13 residues. The germline V gene has CDR1 SGHRS and CDR2 YFSETQ. V lost 0 bases, J lost 11 bases, and 14 bases lay in between. The CDR3 here is CASSLGSSIEAFF. The DNA for the CDR3 is TGCGCCAGCAGCTTGGGATCGTCAATAGAGGCTTTCTTT.

This clone came up once. The chain links TRBV28 to TRBJ2-7; a possible D gene is TRBD1 (6 bases). Looked up from germline, CDR1 is MDHEN and CDR2 is SYDVKM. The CDR3 spans 15 residues. The V end was cut by 4 bases, the J end by 4 bases, with 17 bases between. In nucleotides, the CDR3 is TGTGCCAGCAGTTCCCCTTACAGGGATCGATACGAGCAGTACTTC. It yields the protein CASSSPYRDRYEQYF.

The rearrangement links TRBV2 to TRBJ2-1, with 15 bases that match TRBD2. V lost 5 bases and J lost 7; bases outside the gene matches: 6. This CDR3 spans 16 amino acids. CDR1 SNHLY and CDR2 FYNNEI come from the germline V gene. The CDR3 reads CASSTRTSGGGNEQFF. The CDR3 DNA follows: TGTGCCAGCAGTACCCGGACTAGCGGGGGGGGGAATGAGCAGTTCTTC.

This sequence joins TRBV3-1 (or the pseudogene TRBV3-2) and TRBJ2-7; 10 bases are shared with TRBD2. This CDR3 region has 19 residues. V lost 1 base, J lost 4 bases, and 16 bases stayed unmatched. Germline V lookup: CDR1 LGHDT, CDR2 YNNKEL (reference sequence). The CDR3 here is CASSQATLAGGTLPYEQYF. In DNA, the CDR3 is TGTGCCAGCAGCCAAGCTACTTTAGCGGGGGGTACGCTACCGTACGAGCAGTACTTC.

This chain joins TRBV5-4 and TRBJ1-2, with 7 bases matching TRBD1. After removal of 5 bases from V and 0 bases from J, the junction contained 4 bases not matched to a gene. The CDR3 extends over 14 amino acids. The germline V gene has CDR1 SGHNT and CDR2 YYREEE (reference sequence). The CDR3 region has the DNA TGTGCCAGCAGACGACAGGGAGCTAACTATGGCTACACCTTC. It encodes CASRRQGANYGYTF.

The J gene is TRBJ1-3, the V gene TRBV5-6; no clear D. V shed 0 bases and J shed 2 bases, with 6 bases lying between them. The CDR3 length is 14 residues. From germline, CDR1 is SGHDT and CDR2 YYEEEE. CDR3 protein: CASSLDSPGNTIYF. CDR3 bases: TGTGCCAGCAGCTTGGACAGTCCTGGAAACACCATATATTTT.

This clone has only a few counts. This chain uses TRBV28 with TRBJ1-1, with D perhaps TRBD1 (6 bases). The germline V and J ends were trimmed by 2 bases and 6 bases, with 25 bases remaining between them. CDR1 and CDR2 from the germline V gene are MDHEN and SYDVKM. The CDR3 runs to 18 residues. As DNA, the CDR3 is TGTGCCAGCAGTTTAGATGGGAGGGAGCGCCCTAGGGGGGCTGAAGCTTTCTTT. Translating it yields CASSLDGRERPRGAEAFF.

The rearrangement joins TRBV5-1 to TRBJ2-7; 11 nucleotides line up with TRBD2. This CDR3 has 16 residues. Trimming at V came to 5 bases and at J to 2 bases, leaving 9 bases not matched to a gene. Germline V gene sequence: CDR1 SGHRS, CDR2 YFSETQ. This CDR3 reads CASSPKLAGVTYEQYF. The CDR3 nucleotides read TGCGCCAGCAGTCCTAAACTAGCGGGGGTCACCTACGAGCAGTACTTC.

The chain links TRBV6-5 to TRBJ1-6; D gene uncertain. This CDR3 comprises 12 residues. CDR1 MNHEY and CDR2 SVGAGI come from the germline V gene. The germline V and J ends were trimmed by 6 bases and 9 bases, with 9 bases remaining between them. The CDR3 DNA reads TGTGCCAGCAGCCTCACCGGTTCACCCCTCCACTTT. Translation: CASSLTGSPLHF.

CDR3 nucleotides: TGCGCCAGCAGCCGTGACAGGGCTGGAGATGGTGGCTACACCTTC. As protein: CASSRDRAGDGGYTF. The chain joins TRBV4-1 to TRBJ1-2; 7 positions agree with TRBD1. V gave up 4 bases and J gave up 7 bases; unmatched junction bases: 12. This CDR3 comprises 15 residues. Germline V gene sequence: CDR1 MGHRA, CDR2 YSYEKL.

This clone was counted once. V is TRBV21-1 and J is TRBJ2-2; TRBD1, the D gene given by the table, was not confirmed from the DNA. TRBV21-1 is a pseudogene locus. There are 17 residues in the CDR3. CDR3 nucleotide sequence: TGTGCCAGCAGCAAAGCGCGGGGGACAGGGGAGACCGGGGAGCTGTTTTTT. Translating it yields CASSKARGTGETGELFF.

The V call is TRBV30, the J call TRBJ2-5; 9 bases are shared with TRBD2. V was pared by 2 bases and J by 5 bases, with 6 bases of the junction left unmatched. Germline lookup yields CDR1 GTSNPN and CDR2 SVGIG (reference sequence). This CDR3 region has 14 residues. This CDR3 is CAWSKIAGEETQYF. The CDR3 nucleotides are TGTGCCTGGAGTAAGATAGCGGGGGAGGAGACCCAGTACTTC.

V and J are TRBV11-3 and TRBJ2-7; D is possibly TRBD1 (6 bases). This CDR3 is 15 amino acids long. Germline V lookup: CDR1 SGHNT, CDR2 YENEEA. The V end was cut by 5 bases, the J end by 3 bases, with 17 bases between. CDR3 coding DNA: TGTGCCAGCAGCCTCCTCCCGGGACATTTCTACGAGCAGTACTTC. It specifies CASSLLPGHFYEQYF.